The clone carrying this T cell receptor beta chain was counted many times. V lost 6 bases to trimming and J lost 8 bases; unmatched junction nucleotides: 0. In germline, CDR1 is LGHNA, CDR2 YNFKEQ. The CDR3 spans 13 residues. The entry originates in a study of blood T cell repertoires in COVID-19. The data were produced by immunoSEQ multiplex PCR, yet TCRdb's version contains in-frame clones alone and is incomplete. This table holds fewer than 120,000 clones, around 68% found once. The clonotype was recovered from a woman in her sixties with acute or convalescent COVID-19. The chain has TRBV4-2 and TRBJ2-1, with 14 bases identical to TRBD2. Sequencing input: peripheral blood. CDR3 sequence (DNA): TGTGCCAGCAGGGGACTAGCGGGGGATGAGCAGTTCTTC. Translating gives CASRGLAGDEQFF.